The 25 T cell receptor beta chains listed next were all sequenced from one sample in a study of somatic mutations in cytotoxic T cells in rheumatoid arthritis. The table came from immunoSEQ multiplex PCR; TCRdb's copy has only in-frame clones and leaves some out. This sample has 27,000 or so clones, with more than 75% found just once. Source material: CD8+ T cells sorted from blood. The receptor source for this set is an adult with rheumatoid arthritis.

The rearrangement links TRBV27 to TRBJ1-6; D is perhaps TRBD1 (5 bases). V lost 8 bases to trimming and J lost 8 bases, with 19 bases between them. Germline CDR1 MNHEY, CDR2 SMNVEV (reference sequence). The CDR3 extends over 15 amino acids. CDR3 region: CASRTTDTQYSPLHF. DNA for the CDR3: TGTGCCAGCCGTACCACGGACACCCAGTATTCACCCCTCCACTTT.

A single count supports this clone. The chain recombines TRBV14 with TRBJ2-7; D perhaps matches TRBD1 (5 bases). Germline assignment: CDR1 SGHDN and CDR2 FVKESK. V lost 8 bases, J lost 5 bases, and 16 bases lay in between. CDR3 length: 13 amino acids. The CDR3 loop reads CASQAGYLDEQYF. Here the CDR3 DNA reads TGTGCCAGCCAGGCAGGGTATTTGGACGAGCAGTACTTC.

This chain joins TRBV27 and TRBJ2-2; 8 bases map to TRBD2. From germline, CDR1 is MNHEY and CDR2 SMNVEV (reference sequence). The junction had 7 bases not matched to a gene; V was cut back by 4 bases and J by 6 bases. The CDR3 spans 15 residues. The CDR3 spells CASSWTGGPPGELFF. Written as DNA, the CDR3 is TGTGCCAGCAGTTGGACGGGGGGGCCCCCCGGGGAGCTGTTTTTT.

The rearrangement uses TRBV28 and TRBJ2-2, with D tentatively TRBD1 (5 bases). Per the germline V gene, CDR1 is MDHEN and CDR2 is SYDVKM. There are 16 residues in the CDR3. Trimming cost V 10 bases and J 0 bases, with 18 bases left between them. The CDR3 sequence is CATTKGLVANTGELFF. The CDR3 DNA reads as TGTGCCACCACGAAGGGGCTAGTTGCGAACACCGGGGAGCTGTTTTTT.

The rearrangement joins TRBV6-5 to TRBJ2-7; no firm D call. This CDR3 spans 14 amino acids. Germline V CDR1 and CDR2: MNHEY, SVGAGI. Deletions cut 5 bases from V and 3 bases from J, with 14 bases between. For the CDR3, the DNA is TGTGCCAGCAGTGACTTGGGAACAATCTACGAGCAGTACTTC. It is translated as CASSDLGTIYEQYF.

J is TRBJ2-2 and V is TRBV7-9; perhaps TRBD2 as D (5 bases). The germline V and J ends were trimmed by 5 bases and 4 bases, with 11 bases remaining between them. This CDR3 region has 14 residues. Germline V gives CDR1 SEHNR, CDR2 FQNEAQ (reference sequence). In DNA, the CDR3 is TGTGCCAGCAGCCCCCCCCGGGGCACCGGGGAGCTGTTTTTT. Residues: CASSPPRGTGELFF.

The CDR3 DNA is TGTGCCAGCAGCGTATATGACAATGAGCAGTTCTTC. It yields the protein CASSVYDNEQFF. The chain employs TRBV9 and TRBJ2-1; D unclear. Trimming removed 1 base from V and 5 bases from J, with 4 bases in between. The CDR3 runs 12 residues. Germline V lookup: CDR1 SGDLS, CDR2 YYNGEE.

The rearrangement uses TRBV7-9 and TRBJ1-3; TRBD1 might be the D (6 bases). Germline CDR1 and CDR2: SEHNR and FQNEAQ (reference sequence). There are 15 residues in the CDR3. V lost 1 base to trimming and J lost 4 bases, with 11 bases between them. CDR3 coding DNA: TGTGCCAGCAGCTTAGTTGGGGGGGCCGGAAACACCATATATTTT. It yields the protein CASSLVGGAGNTIYF.

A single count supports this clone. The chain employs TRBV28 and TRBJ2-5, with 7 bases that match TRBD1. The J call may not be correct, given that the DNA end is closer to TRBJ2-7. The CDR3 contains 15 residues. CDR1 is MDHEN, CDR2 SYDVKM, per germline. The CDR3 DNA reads TGTGCCAGCAGTTTATCGACAGGGTGGACCTACGAGCAGTACTTC. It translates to CASSLSTGWTYEQYF.

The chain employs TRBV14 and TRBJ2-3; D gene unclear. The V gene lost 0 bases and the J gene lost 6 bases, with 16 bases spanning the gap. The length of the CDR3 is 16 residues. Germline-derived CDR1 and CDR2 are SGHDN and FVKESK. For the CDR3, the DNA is TGTGCCAGCAGCCAAGATCGTCCCGGTCCGAGGGATACGCAGTATTTT. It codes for CASSQDRPGPRDTQYF.

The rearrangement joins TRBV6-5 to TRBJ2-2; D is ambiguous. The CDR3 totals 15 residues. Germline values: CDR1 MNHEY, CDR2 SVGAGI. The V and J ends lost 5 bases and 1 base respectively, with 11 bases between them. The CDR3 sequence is CASSPSILNTGELFF. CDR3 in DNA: TGTGCCAGCAGTCCTAGTATCCTGAACACCGGGGAGCTGTTTTTT.

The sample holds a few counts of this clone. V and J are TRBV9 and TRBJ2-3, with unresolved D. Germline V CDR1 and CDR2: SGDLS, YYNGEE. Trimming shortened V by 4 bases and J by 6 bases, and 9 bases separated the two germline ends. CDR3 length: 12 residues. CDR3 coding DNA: TGTGCCAGCAGCAGACCCTGGGATACGCAGTATTTT. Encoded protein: CASSRPWDTQYF.

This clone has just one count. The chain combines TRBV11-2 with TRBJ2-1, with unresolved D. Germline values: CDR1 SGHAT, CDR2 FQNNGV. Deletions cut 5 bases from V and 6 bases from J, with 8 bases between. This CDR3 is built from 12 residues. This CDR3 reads CASSPKPNEQFF. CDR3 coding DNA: TGTGCCAGCAGCCCGAAGCCCAATGAGCAGTTCTTC.

The CDR3: CASSPAVGFEQYF. DNA of the CDR3: TGCGCCAGCAGCCCAGCAGTGGGGTTCGAGCAGTACTTC. The V and J genes are TRBV4-1 and TRBJ2-5; D gene uncertain. With the DNA end fitting TRBJ2-7 better, the J assignment may be wrong. The V gene's germline CDR1 is MGHRA and CDR2 YSYEKL. The CDR3 loop spans 13 amino acids.

The DNA of the CDR3 is TGTGCCACCAGCGGCGAGACTGGACCTGACTATGAGCAGTTCTTC. Translation: CATSGETGPDYEQFF. The chain has TRBV15 and TRBJ2-1; no firm D call. Germline V gene data show CDR1 as LNHNV and CDR2 as YYDKDF (reference sequence). The CDR3 is made up of 15 amino acids. Trimming cost V 5 bases and J 8 bases, with 19 bases left between them.

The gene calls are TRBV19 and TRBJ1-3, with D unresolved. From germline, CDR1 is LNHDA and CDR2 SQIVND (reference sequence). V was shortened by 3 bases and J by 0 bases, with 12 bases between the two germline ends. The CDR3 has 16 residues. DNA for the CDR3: TGTGCCAGTAGTATGAAAACAGCGCTCTCTGGAAACACCATATATTTT. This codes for CASSMKTALSGNTIYF.

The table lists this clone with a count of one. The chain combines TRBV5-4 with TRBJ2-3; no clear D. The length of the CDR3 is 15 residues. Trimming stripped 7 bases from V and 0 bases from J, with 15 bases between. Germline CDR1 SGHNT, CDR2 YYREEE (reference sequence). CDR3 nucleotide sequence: TGTGCCAGCTCATGGAGTGGGCAGAGCACAGATACGCAGTATTTT. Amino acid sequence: CASSWSGQSTDTQYF.

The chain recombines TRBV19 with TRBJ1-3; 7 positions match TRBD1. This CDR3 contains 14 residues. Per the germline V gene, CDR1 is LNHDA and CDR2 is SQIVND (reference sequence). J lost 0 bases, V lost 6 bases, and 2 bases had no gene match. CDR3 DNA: TGTGCCAGTAGCGGGACAGACTCTGGAAACACCATATATTTT. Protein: CASSGTDSGNTIYF.

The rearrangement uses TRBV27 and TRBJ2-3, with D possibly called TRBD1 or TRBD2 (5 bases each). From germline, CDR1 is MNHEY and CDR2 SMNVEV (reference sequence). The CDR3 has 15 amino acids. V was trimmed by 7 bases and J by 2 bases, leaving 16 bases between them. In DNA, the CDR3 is TGTGCCAGCACCTCCCCCGGGACCCACACAGATACGCAGTATTTT. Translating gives CASTSPGTHTDTQYF.

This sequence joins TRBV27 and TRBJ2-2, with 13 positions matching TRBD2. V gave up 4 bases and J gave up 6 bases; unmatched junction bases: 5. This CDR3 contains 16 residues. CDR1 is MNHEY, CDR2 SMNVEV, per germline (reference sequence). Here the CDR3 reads CASSSTSGRIPGELFF. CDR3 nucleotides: TGTGCCAGCAGTTCGACTAGCGGGAGGATACCCGGGGAGCTGTTTTTT.

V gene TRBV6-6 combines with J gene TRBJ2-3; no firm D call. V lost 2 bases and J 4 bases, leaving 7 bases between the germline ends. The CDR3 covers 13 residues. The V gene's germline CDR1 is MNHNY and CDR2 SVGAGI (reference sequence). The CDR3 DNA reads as TGTGCCAGCAGTTACGGATTTCCAGATACGCAGTATTTT. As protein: CASSYGFPDTQYF.

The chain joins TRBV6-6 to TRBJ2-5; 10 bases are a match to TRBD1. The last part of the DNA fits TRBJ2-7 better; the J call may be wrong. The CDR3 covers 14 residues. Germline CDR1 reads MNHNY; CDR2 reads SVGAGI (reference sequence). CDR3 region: CASSSSGTGDEQYF. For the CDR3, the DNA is TGTGCCAGCAGTTCCTCCGGGACAGGGGACGAGCAGTACTTC.

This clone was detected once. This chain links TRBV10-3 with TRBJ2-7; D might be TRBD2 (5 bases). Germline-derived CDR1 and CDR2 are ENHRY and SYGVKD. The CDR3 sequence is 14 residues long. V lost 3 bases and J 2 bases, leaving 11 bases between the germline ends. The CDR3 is CAISESGRPYEQYF. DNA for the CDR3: TGTGCCATCAGTGAATCGGGGAGACCCTACGAGCAGTACTTC.

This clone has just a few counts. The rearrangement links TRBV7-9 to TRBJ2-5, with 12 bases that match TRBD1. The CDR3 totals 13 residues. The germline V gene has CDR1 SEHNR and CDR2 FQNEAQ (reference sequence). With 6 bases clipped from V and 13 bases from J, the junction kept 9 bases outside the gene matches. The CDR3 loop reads CASRGDRGPELYF. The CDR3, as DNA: TGTGCCAGCAGGGGGGACAGGGGGCCGGAATTGTACTTC.

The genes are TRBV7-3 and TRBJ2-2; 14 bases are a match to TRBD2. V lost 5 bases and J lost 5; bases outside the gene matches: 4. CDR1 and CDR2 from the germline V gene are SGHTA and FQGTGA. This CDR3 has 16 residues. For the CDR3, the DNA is TGTGCCAGCAGCGCGACTAGCGGGGGGGAAACCGGGGAGCTGTTTTTT. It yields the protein CASSATSGGETGELFF.